Detailed here is one T cell receptor (beta chain). Germline lookup yields CDR1 MNHNS and CDR2 SASEGT. The CDR3 consists of 14 residues. With 5 bases clipped from V and 7 bases from J, the junction kept 7 bases outside the gene matches. Clones were read by immunoSEQ multiplex PCR, and TCRdb kept only the in-frame ones, dropping some. The sample records tens of thousands of clones, around 73% being singletons. The source of the sample is a study of PD-1 blockade in mismatch repair-deficient tumors. About the study: All were previously treated, progressing patients with some twelve mismatch repair-deficient cancer types.

This chain connects TRBV6-1 to TRBJ2-7; 11 nucleotides align to TRBD2. This clonotype was obtained from an adult with mismatch repair-deficient cancer. The input for sequencing was peripheral blood, taken 2 weeks after starting pembrolizumab. The CDR3 spells CASSPSGRPWEQYF. Here the CDR3 DNA reads TGTGCCAGCAGTCCTAGCGGGAGGCCCTGGGAGCAGTACTTC.